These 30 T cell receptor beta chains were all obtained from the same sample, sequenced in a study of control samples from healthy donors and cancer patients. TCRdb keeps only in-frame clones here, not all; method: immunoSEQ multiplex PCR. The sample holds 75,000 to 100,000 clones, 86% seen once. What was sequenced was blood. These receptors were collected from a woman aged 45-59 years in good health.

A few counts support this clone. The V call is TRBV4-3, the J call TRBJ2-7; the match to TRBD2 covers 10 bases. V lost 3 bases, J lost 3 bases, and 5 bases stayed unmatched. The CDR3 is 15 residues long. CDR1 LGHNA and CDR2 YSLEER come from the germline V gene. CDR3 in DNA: TGCGCCAGCAGCCACGGGACTAGCGTCATCTACGAGCAGTACTTC. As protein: CASSHGTSVIYEQYF.

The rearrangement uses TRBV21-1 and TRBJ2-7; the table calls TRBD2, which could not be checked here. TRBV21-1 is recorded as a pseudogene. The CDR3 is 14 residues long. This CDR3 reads CASFFTLGSYEQYF. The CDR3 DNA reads TGTGCCAGTTTCTTTACACTGGGGAGCTACGAGCAGTACTTC.

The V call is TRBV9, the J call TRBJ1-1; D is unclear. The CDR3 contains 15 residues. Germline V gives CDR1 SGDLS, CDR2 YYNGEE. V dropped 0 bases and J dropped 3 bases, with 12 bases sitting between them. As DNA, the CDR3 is TGTGCCAGCAGCGTAGGAAACAGTATACACACTGAAGCTTTCTTT. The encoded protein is CASSVGNSIHTEAFF.

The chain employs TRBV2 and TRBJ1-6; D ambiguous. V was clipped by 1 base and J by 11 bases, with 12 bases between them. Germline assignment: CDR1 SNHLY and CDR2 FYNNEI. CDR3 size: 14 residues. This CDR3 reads CASSEDTTSAPLHF. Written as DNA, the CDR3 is TGTGCCAGCAGTGAAGACACGACCAGTGCACCCCTCCACTTT.

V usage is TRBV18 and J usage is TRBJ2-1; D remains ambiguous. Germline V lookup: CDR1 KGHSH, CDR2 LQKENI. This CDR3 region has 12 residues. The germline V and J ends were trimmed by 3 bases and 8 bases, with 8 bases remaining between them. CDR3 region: CASSPLRDEQFF. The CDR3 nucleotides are TGTGCCAGCTCACCGCTTCGAGATGAGCAGTTCTTC.

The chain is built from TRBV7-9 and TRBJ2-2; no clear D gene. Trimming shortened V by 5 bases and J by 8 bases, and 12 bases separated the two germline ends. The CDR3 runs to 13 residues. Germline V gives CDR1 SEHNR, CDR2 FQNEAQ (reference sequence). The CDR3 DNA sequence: TGTGCCAGCAGCCTCGCCGGCGGTGGGGAGCTGTTTTTT. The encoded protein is CASSLAGGGELFF. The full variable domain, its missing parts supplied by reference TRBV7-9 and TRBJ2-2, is DTGVSQNPRHKITKRGQNVTFRCDPISEHNRLYWYRQTLGQGPEFLTYFQNEAQLEKSRLLSDRFSAERPKGSFSTLEIQRTEQGDSAMYLCASSLAGGGELFFGEGSRLTVL.

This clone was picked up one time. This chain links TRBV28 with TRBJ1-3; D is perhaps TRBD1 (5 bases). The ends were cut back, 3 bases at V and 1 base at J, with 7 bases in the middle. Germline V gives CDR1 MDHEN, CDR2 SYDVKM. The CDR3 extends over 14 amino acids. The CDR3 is CASSLTASGNTIYF. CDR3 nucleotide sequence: TGTGCCAGCAGTTTGACAGCTTCTGGAAACACCATATATTTT.

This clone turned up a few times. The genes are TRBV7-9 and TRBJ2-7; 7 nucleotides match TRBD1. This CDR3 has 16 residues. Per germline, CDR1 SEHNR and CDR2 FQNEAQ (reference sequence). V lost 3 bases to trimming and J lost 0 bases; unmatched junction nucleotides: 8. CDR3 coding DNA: TGTGCCAGCAGCTTTCTATGGACAGGTAGCTCCTACGAGCAGTACTTC. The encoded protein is CASSFLWTGSSYEQYF.

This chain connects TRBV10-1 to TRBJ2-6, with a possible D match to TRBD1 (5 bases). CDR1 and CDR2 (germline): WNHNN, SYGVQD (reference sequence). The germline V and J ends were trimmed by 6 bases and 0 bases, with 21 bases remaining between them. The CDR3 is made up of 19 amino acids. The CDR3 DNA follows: TGCGCCAGCAGGGGCAGGGCACAGTATGTTCGCTCTGGGGCCAACGTCCTGACTTTC. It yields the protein CASRGRAQYVRSGANVLTF.

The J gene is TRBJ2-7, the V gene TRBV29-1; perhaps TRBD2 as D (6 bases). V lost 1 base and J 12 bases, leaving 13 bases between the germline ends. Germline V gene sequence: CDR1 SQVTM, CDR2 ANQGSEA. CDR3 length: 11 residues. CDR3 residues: CSVEVGAGRYF. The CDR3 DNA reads TGCAGCGTTGAAGTCGGGGCGGGGAGGTACTTC.

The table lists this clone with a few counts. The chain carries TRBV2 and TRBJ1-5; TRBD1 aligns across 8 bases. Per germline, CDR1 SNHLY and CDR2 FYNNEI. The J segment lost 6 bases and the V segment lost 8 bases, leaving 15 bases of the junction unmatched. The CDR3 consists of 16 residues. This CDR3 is CASCPRATGVSQPQHF. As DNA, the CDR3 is TGTGCCAGCTGCCCGCGCGCGACAGGGGTGAGTCAGCCCCAGCATTTT.

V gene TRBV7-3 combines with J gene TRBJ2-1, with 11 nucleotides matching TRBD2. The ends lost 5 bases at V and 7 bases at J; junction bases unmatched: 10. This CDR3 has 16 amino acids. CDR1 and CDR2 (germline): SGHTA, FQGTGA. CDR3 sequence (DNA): TGTGCCAGCAGCCTTATAGCGGGAGGGCCTTGGAATGAGCAGTTCTTC. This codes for CASSLIAGGPWNEQFF.

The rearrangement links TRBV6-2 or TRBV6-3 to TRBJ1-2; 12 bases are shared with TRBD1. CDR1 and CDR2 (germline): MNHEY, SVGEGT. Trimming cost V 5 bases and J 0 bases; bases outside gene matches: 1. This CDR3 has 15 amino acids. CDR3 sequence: CASSGDRGPNYGYTF. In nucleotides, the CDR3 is TGTGCCAGCAGTGGGGACAGGGGGCCTAACTATGGCTACACCTTC.

The CDR3 coding sequence is TGTGCCAGTAGTACAACGACAGAAAGCTATGGCTACACCTTC. As protein: CASSTTTESYGYTF. The chain has TRBV19 and TRBJ1-2; the D gene is possibly TRBD1 (5 bases). V was shortened by 4 bases and J by 4 bases, with 13 bases between the two germline ends. Per the germline V gene, CDR1 is LNHDA and CDR2 is SQIVND (reference sequence). This CDR3 spans 14 amino acids.

DNA of the CDR3: TGTGCCAGCAGCCCTCGGGGCTACGAGCAGTACTTC. Its protein product is CASSPRGYEQYF. The rearrangement uses TRBV7-9 and TRBJ2-7; tentative D call: TRBD2 (5 bases). Germline CDR1 and CDR2: SEHNR and FQNEAQ (reference sequence). The germline V and J ends were trimmed by 5 bases and 3 bases, with 8 bases remaining between them. This CDR3 comprises 12 residues.

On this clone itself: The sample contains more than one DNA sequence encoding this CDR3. The CDR3 DNA follows: TGTGCCAGCAGCTTAGCGGGGGTGGATACGCAGTATTTT. This gives the protein CASSLAGVDTQYF. The J gene is TRBJ2-3, the V gene TRBV7-2; D is tentatively TRBD1 or TRBD2 (5 bases each). The germline V gene has CDR1 SGHTA and CDR2 FQGNSA. This CDR3 has 13 amino acids. The V and J ends lost 0 bases and 6 bases respectively, with 7 bases between them. Supplemented by reference TRBV7-2 and TRBJ2-3, the full variable domain reads GAGVSQSPSNKVTEKGKDVELRCDPISGHTALYWYRQSLGQGLEFLIYFQGNSAPDKSGLPSDRFSAERTGGSVSTLTIQRTQQEDSAVYLCASSLAGVDTQYFGPGTRLTVL.

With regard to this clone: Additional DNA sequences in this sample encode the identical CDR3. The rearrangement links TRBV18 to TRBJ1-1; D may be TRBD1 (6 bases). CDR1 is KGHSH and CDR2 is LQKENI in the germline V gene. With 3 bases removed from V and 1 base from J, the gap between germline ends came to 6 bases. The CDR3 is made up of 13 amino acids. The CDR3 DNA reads TGTGCCAGCTCACCGGGACAGAACACTGAAGCTTTCTTT. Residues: CASSPGQNTEAFF.

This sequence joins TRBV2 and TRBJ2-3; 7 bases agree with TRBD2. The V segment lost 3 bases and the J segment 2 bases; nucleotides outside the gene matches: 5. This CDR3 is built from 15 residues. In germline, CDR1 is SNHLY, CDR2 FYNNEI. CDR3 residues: CASSEERGDTDTQYF. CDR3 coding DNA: TGTGCCAGCAGTGAGGAGCGGGGAGACACAGATACGCAGTATTTT.

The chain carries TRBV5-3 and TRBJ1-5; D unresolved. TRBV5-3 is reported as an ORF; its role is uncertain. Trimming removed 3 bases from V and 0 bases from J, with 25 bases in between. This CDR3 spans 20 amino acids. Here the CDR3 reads CARSYTRKGGGKYSNQPQHF. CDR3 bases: TGTGCCAGAAGCTACACCCGTAAGGGTGGAGGGAAATATAGCAATCAGCCCCAGCATTTT.

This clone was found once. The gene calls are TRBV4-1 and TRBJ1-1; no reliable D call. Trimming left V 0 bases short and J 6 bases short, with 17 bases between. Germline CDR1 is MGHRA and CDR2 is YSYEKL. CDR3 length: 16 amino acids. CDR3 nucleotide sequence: TGCGCCAGCAGCCAAGATCGCCTGATTCGAGAGGCTGAAGCTTTCTTT. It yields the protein CASSQDRLIREAEAFF.

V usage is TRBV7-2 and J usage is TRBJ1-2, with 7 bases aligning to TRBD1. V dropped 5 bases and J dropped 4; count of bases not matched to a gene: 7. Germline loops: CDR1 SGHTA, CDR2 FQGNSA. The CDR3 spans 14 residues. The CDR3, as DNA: TGTGCCAGCAGCCCGACAGGGCGGGCCTATGGCTACACCTTC. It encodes CASSPTGRAYGYTF.

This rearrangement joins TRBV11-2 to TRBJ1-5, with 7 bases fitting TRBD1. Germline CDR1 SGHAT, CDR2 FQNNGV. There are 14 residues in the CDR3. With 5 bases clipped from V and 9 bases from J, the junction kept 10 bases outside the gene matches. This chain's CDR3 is CASSQTGHGGPQHF. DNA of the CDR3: TGTGCCAGCAGCCAGACAGGGCATGGGGGGCCCCAGCATTTT.

The CDR3, as DNA: TGTGCCAGCAGCTTAAACGGGGGCACAGATACGCAGTATTTT. Its translation: CASSLNGGTDTQYF. This chain uses TRBV7-3 with TRBJ2-3; a weak D match, TRBD2 (5 bases). The CDR3 totals 14 residues. V was shortened by 1 base and J by 1 base, with 6 bases between the two germline ends. Germline V gene data show CDR1 as SGHTA and CDR2 as FQGTGA.

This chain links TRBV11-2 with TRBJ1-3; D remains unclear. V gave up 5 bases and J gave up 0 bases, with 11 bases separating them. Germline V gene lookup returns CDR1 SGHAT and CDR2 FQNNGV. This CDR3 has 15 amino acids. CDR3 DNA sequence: TGTGCCAGCAGCCCCCATGCAGGCTCTGGAAACACCATATATTTT. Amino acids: CASSPHAGSGNTIYF.

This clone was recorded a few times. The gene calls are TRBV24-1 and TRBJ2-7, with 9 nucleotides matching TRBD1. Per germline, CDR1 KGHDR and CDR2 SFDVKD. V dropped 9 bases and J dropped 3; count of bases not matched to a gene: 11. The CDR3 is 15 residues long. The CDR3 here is CATALPGQGYYEQYF. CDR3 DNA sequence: TGTGCCACCGCGTTGCCGGGACAGGGTTACTACGAGCAGTACTTC.

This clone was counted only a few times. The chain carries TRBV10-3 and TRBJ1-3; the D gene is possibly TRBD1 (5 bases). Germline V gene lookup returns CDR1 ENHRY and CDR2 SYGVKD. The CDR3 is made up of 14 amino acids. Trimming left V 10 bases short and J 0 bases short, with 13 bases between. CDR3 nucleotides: TGTGCCACCTTCGGGGCAAGCTCTGGAAACACCATATATTTT. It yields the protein CATFGASSGNTIYF.

DNA of the CDR3: TGTGCCATCAGTGGACTAGCGGGTTCCAGGGCCCACGAGCAGTACTTC. It translates to CAISGLAGSRAHEQYF. The chain employs TRBV10-3 and TRBJ2-7, with TRBD2 matching 10 bases. CDR1 and CDR2 from the germline V gene are ENHRY and SYGVKD. The CDR3 spans 16 residues. J gave up 5 bases and V 4 bases, and 11 bases lay outside the gene matches.

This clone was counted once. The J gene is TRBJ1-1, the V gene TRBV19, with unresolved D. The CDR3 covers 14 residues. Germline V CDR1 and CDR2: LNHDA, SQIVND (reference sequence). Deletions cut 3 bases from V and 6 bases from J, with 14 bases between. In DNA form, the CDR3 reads TGTGCCAGTAGTATTCCGGGTTCCTATTCTGAAGCTTTCTTT. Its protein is CASSIPGSYSEAFF. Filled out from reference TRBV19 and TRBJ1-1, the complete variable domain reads DGGITQSPKYLFRKEGQNVTLSCEQNLNHDAMYWYRQDPGQGLRLIYYSQIVNDFQKGDIAEGYSVSREKKESFPLTVTSAQKNPTAFYLCASSIPGSYSEAFFGQGTRLTVV.

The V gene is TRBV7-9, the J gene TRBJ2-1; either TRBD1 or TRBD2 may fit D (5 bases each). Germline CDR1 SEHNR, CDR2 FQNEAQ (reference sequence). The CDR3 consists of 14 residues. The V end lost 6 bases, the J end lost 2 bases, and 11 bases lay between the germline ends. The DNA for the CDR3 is TGTGCCAGCAGAACCGGGACCCCCTACAATGAGCAGTTCTTC. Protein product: CASRTGTPYNEQFF.

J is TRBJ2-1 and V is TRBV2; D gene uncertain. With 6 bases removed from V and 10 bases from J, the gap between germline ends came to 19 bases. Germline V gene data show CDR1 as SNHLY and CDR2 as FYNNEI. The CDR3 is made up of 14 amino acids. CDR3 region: CASSLDGTIGEQFF. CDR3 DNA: TGTGCCAGCAGCTTGGACGGTACAATCGGCGAGCAGTTCTTC.